The 29 T cell receptor beta chains below all came from one sample that was sequenced in a study of regulatory T cells in long-lasting Graves disease. Assembly of TCR beta libraries relied on iRepertoire HTBI primers together with Arm-PCR of CDR3 regions. TCRdb re-called the multiplex PCR reads through MiXCR, storing one row per CDR3 protein. The sample lists hundreds of thousands of distinct CDR3 sequences, 15% to 20% occurring once. Time point in this sample: newly diagnosed GD, antithyroid drugs for less than 3 months. The TCR library was prepared using RNA isolated from PBMCs. Separately, the same data were catalogued under a study of T cells in Graves' hyperthyroidism and ophthalmopathy.

Sample: peripheral blood mononuclear cells (PBMCs), taken at new diagnosis, from a patient treated with antithyroid drugs. Receptors originate from a woman aged 30 to 39 with Graves disease.

The chain joins TRBV18 to TRBJ2-4, with TRBD2 matching over 9 bases. V was pared by 2 bases and J by 3 bases, with 5 bases of the junction left unmatched. Germline V gene lookup returns CDR1 KGHSH and CDR2 LQKENI. CDR3 size: 16 residues. The CDR3 DNA is TGTGCCAGCTCACCATCTAGCGGGATTGGCAAAAACATTCAGTACTTC. Amino acids: CASSPSSGIGKNIQYF.

The chain uses TRBV7-2 and TRBJ2-1; possibly TRBD1 for D (6 bases). Germline lookup yields CDR1 SGHTA and CDR2 FQGNSA. This CDR3 is built from 12 residues. The germline V and J ends were trimmed by 5 bases and 15 bases, with 17 bases remaining between them. The CDR3 region has the DNA TGTGCCAGCAGCCTATTGGACAGCGTCACGTTCTTC. It codes for CASSLLDSVTFF.

This clonotype was counted a few times. The chain links TRBV6-5 to TRBJ2-7; TRBD1 matches at 7 bases. Germline values: CDR1 MNHEY, CDR2 SVGAGI. The J segment lost 2 bases and the V segment lost 4 bases, leaving 8 bases of the junction unmatched. There are 15 residues in the CDR3. The CDR3 loop reads CASSSFYQGAYEQYF. In DNA form, the CDR3 reads TGTGCCAGCAGTTCGTTCTACCAGGGGGCCTACGAGCAGTACTTC.

The chain joins TRBV20-1 to TRBJ2-3; D is ambiguous. CDR1 is DFQATT, CDR2 SNEGSKA, per germline (reference sequence). V lost 5 bases to trimming and J lost 3 bases, with 18 bases between them. The CDR3 loop spans 15 amino acids. CDR3 in DNA: TGCAGTGCTGAGAGTACGGCGTCCGTAACAGATACGCAGTATTTT. Translation: CSAESTASVTDTQYF.

With regard to this clonotype: A much larger clone lies a single base off, so this may be a read error. This chain uses TRBV6-2 or TRBV6-3 with TRBJ2-5; D ambiguous. The CDR3 sequence is 15 residues long. Germline values: CDR1 MNHEY, CDR2 SVGEGT. CDR3: CACSYSGGRAETQYF. CDR3 coding DNA: TGTGCCTGCAGTTACTCGGGCGGACGGGCAGAGACCCAGTACTTC.

Remarks on this clonotype: A read error may account for a junction end that differs from germline. CDR3 sequence: CASSAAQADSPPHF. CDR3 DNA: TGTGCCAGCAGCGCAGCACAGGCGGATTCACCCCCCCACTTT. The J gene is TRBJ1-6, the V gene TRBV9; tentatively, D is TRBD1 (5 bases). The CDR3 has 14 amino acids. Per germline, CDR1 SGDLS and CDR2 YYNGEE.

The V and J genes are TRBV5-4 and TRBJ1-1; possibly TRBD1 for D (5 bases). This CDR3 is built from 14 residues. V gave up 4 bases and J gave up 1 base, with 11 bases separating them. Germline assignment: CDR1 SGHNT and CDR2 YYREEE (reference sequence). For the CDR3, the DNA is TGTGCCAGCAGCGGGACCGGGAAGAACACTGAAGCTTTCTTT. Translation: CASSGTGKNTEAFF.

This clonotype was detected ten times or more. CDR3 residues: CASSRLRGDQPQHF. CDR3 coding DNA: TGTGCCAGCAGTCGCTTACGGGGAGATCAGCCCCAGCATTTT. This chain uses TRBV12-3 or TRBV12-4 with TRBJ1-5; D uncertain. The CDR3 runs to 14 residues. V was cut by 5 bases and J by 5 bases, with 13 bases left in between.

This sequence joins TRBV7-3 and TRBJ2-1, with 9 bases fitting TRBD2. The V gene end was trimmed by 2 bases and the J gene end by 8 bases; junction bases not matched to a gene: 10. The V gene's germline CDR1 is SGHTA and CDR2 FQGTGA. The CDR3 totals 16 residues. The CDR3 region has the DNA TGTGCCAGCAGCTTAGCATCCGCGGGAGGGGTGCATGAGCAGTTCTTC. This gives the protein CASSLASAGGVHEQFF.

The CDR3 is CAIARDNSYEQYF. The CDR3 DNA follows: TGTGCCATCGCGAGGGACAACTCCTACGAGCAGTACTTC. The genes are TRBV10-3 and TRBJ2-7; D is possibly TRBD1 (6 bases). The germline V gene encodes CDR1 ENHRY and CDR2 SYGVKD. V lost 8 bases to trimming and J lost 0 bases, with 11 bases between them. The CDR3 contains 13 residues.

A note on this clonotype: A much larger clone lies a single base off, so this may be a read error. The chain uses TRBV9 and TRBJ2-5; no clear D gene. Germline V gene data show CDR1 as SGDLS and CDR2 as YYNGEE. The CDR3 covers 14 residues. CDR3 loop: CASSGRSPQETEYF. The CDR3 DNA reads as TGTGCCAGCAGCGGAAGGAGTCCCCAAGAGACCGAGTACTTC.

At least ten counts were recorded for this clonotype. This chain connects TRBV30 to TRBJ1-1, with D possibly matching TRBD1 (6 bases). Germline-derived CDR1 and CDR2 are GTSNPN and SVGIG (reference sequence). Trimming pared 5 bases from V and 1 base from J, leaving 11 bases between. The length of the CDR3 is 13 residues. The CDR3 coding sequence is TGTGCCTGGGGTAGACAGGCGAACACTGAAGCTTTCTTT. This sequence encodes CAWGRQANTEAFF.

The sample holds many counts of this clonotype. The genes are TRBV29-1 and TRBJ2-1, with a tentative D call TRBD2 (5 bases). This CDR3 has 13 amino acids. Germline V gene sequence: CDR1 SQVTM, CDR2 ANQGSEA. V was pared by 3 bases and J by 10 bases, with 16 bases between. CDR3 residues: CSVDSSWSSEQFF. The CDR3 DNA sequence: TGCAGCGTTGATAGCAGTTGGTCTAGCGAGCAGTTCTTC.

This clonotype was seen repeatedly, ten times or more. This chain links TRBV20-1 with TRBJ2-7; TRBD1 agrees at 7 bases. Germline-derived CDR1 and CDR2 are DFQATT and SNEGSKA (reference sequence). The CDR3 length is 13 residues. The V gene end was trimmed by 0 bases and the J gene end by 3 bases; junction bases not matched to a gene: 2. The CDR3 bases are TGCAGTGCTAGAGATGACAGGGACTACGAGCAGTACTTC. Translated: CSARDDRDYEQYF.

This chain connects TRBV20-1 to TRBJ2-3; D gene unclear. V was clipped by 4 bases and J by 1 base, with 6 bases between them. The CDR3 spans 12 residues. Germline V gene lookup returns CDR1 DFQATT and CDR2 SNEGSKA (reference sequence). The CDR3 nucleotides are TGCAGTGCTACCGTCCGCACAGATACGCAGTATTTT. Translation gives CSATVRTDTQYF.

With regard to this clonotype: This likely came from a read error, as a far larger clone is one base away. This sequence joins TRBV28 and TRBJ2-7; 9 bases map to TRBD1. CDR1 and CDR2 (germline): MDHEN, SYDVKM. Trimming took 5 bases from V and 7 from J; bases not matched to a gene: 18. The CDR3 contains 17 residues. The CDR3 here is CASSDHPGQGRVNEQYF. The CDR3 region has the DNA TGTGCCAGCAGTGACCATCCGGGACAGGGAAGGGTCAATGAGCAGTACTTC.

V is TRBV5-6 and J is TRBJ1-5; D unresolved. The CDR3 contains 14 residues. V lost 6 bases, J lost 6 bases, and 16 bases lay in between. Germline V gene sequence: CDR1 SGHDT, CDR2 YYEEEE. CDR3 sequence reads: CASTWGRAGQPQHF. CDR3 DNA sequence: TGTGCCAGCACCTGGGGTAGGGCCGGTCAGCCCCAGCATTTT. The full variable domain, its missing parts supplied by reference TRBV5-6 and TRBJ1-5, is DAGVTQSPTHLIKTRGQQVTLRCSPKSGHDTVSWYQQALGQGPQFIFQYYEEEERQRGNFPDRFSGHQFPNYSSELNVNALLLGDSALYLCASTWGRAGQPQHFGDGTRLSIL.

V gene TRBV28 combines with J gene TRBJ1-5, with D uncertain. The V gene's germline CDR1 is MDHEN and CDR2 SYDVKM. V was shortened by 5 bases and J by 9 bases, with 11 bases between the two germline ends. The CDR3 spans 12 residues. CDR3 sequence reads: CASSPSKGPQHF. The DNA of the CDR3 is TGTGCCAGCAGTCCCTCCAAAGGGCCCCAGCATTTT.

This clonotype was picked up many times. The chain joins TRBV12-3 or TRBV12-4 to TRBJ2-4; 9 bases map to TRBD2. Trimming removed 8 bases from V and 6 bases from J; junction bases left unmatched: 17. The CDR3 has 17 residues. The CDR3: CASAPGGGRAGRNIQYF. The CDR3 DNA reads TGTGCCAGCGCCCCGGGGGGCGGGAGGGCCGGGAGAAACATTCAGTACTTC.

The sample holds many counts of this clonotype. The chain has TRBV28 and TRBJ2-6, with D possibly matching TRBD1 (5 bases). The CDR3 covers 16 residues. The V end was cut by 4 bases, the J end by 8 bases, with 18 bases between. Germline loops: CDR1 MDHEN, CDR2 SYDVKM. In DNA form, the CDR3 reads TGTGCCAGCAGTTCTGTAGGGGAACTTAGGTCCAACGTCCTGACTTTC. This sequence encodes CASSSVGELRSNVLTF.

The table lists this clonotype with a few counts. The gene calls are TRBV20-1 and TRBJ2-1; 14 bases line up with TRBD2. The J segment lost 2 bases and the V segment lost 7 bases, leaving 4 bases of the junction unmatched. There are 15 residues in the CDR3. Germline V gene lookup returns CDR1 DFQATT and CDR2 SNEGSKA (reference sequence). CDR3 in DNA: TGCAGTGTGGGGACTAGCGGGAGTGCCTACAATGAGCAGTTCTTC. Amino acids: CSVGTSGSAYNEQFF.

This clonotype was observed many times. The chain links TRBV28 to TRBJ2-1; no clear D. The V gene lost 6 bases and the J gene lost 6 bases, with 9 bases spanning the gap. Germline assignment: CDR1 MDHEN and CDR2 SYDVKM. This CDR3 region has 12 residues. The chain's CDR3 is CASSLLRNEQFF. Written as DNA, the CDR3 is TGTGCCAGCAGCTTACTTCGCAATGAGCAGTTCTTC. Full variable domain (missing parts from reference TRBV28 and TRBJ2-1): DVKVTQSSRYLVKRTGEKVFLECVQDMDHENMFWYRQDPGLGLRLIYFSYDVKMKEKGDIPEGYSVSREKKERFSLILESASTNQTSMYLCASSLLRNEQFFGPGTRLTVL.

About this clonotype: A much larger clone sits a single nucleotide away, making a read error possible. This CDR3 fails to terminate in the conserved phenylalanine or tryptophan, so it likely reflects a read error. The chain combines TRBV28 with TRBJ1-2; a weak D match, TRBD1 (5 bases). CDR1 and CDR2 from the germline V gene are MDHEN and SYDVKM. The CDR3 sequence is 14 residues long. V shed 3 bases and J shed 7 bases, with 15 bases lying between them. CDR3 loop: CASSFIAGTSGYTL. The CDR3 DNA is TGTGCCAGCAGTTTCATCGCCGGGACGAGTGGCTACACCCTC.

This clonotype was counted at least ten times. The chain recombines TRBV7-8 with TRBJ2-5; tentatively, D is TRBD1 or TRBD2 (5 bases each). The CDR3 runs 14 residues. With 3 bases removed from V and 5 bases from J, the gap between germline ends came to 13 bases. The germline V gene encodes CDR1 SGHVS and CDR2 FQNEAQ. CDR3 nucleotide sequence: TGTGCCAGCAGCTTGGGGGTGTTGGCGGAGACCCAGTACTTC. Its protein is CASSLGVLAETQYF. Full variable domain (missing parts from reference TRBV7-8 and TRBJ2-5): GAGVSQSPRYKVAKRGQDVALRCDPISGHVSLFWYQQALGQGPEFLTYFQNEAQLDKSGLPSDRFFAERPEGSVSTLKIQRTQQEDSAVYLCASSLGVLAETQYFGPGTRLLVL.

This clonotype was seen ten or more times. The V call is TRBV6-2 or TRBV6-3, the J call TRBJ1-1; D not certain. V was clipped by 0 bases and J by 0 bases, with 8 bases between them. Germline CDR1 and CDR2: MNHEY and SVGEGT. The CDR3 is 15 amino acids. Written as DNA, the CDR3 is TGTGCCAGCAGTTACTCCACAACGATGAACACTGAAGCTTTCTTT. Translated, it gives CASSYSTTMNTEAFF.

This clonotype was observed at least ten times. The V call is TRBV6-2 or TRBV6-3, the J call TRBJ2-3; maybe TRBD2 (6 bases). Germline loops: CDR1 MNHEY, CDR2 SVGEGT. The CDR3 is made up of 15 amino acids. V lost 6 bases and J lost 5, with 18 bases in between. CDR3 sequence reads: CASRGDSLAGDTQYF. The DNA of the CDR3 is TGTGCCAGCAGGGGGGACTCCCTCGCCGGAGATACGCAGTATTTT.

This clonotype was recorded at least ten times. This chain links TRBV2 with TRBJ2-1, with 8 bases fitting TRBD2. After removal of 5 bases from V and 7 bases from J, the junction contained 7 bases not matched to a gene. This CDR3 spans 14 amino acids. The germline gives CDR1 SNHLY, CDR2 FYNNEI. The CDR3 protein is CASSKTSVWNEQFF. CDR3 bases: TGTGCCAGCAGTAAGACTAGCGTCTGGAATGAGCAGTTCTTC.

The table lists this clonotype with many counts. This chain connects TRBV3-1 to TRBJ1-1; 8 bases align to TRBD1. V dropped 1 base and J dropped 5; count of bases not matched to a gene: 3. This CDR3 is built from 14 residues. The V gene's germline CDR1 is LGHDT and CDR2 YNNKEL (reference sequence). The chain's CDR3 is CASSQANRGTEAFF. In DNA, the CDR3 is TGTGCCAGCAGCCAAGCTAACAGGGGGACTGAAGCTTTCTTT.

This clonotype was detected many times. This chain connects TRBV10-3 to TRBJ2-5, with D unclear. CDR1 and CDR2 (germline): ENHRY, SYGVKD. The CDR3 contains 14 residues. V was trimmed by 0 bases and J by 5 bases, leaving 10 bases between them. The CDR3 DNA reads TGTGCCATCAGTGAGTCAACGGGTCGGGAGACCCAGTACTTC. Encoded protein: CAISESTGRETQYF.